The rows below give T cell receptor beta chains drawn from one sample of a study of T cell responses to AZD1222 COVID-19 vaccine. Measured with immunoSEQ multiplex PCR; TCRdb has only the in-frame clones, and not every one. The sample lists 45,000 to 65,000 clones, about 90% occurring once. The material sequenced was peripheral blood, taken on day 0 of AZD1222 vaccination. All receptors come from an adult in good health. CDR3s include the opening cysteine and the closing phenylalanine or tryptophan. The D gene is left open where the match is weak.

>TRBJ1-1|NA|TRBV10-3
CAISVGTTSTEAFF
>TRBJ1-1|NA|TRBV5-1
CASSATGRNTEAFF
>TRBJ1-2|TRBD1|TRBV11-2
CASSFRTGGYGYTF
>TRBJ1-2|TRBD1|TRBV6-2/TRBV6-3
CASSYGQGIYGYTF
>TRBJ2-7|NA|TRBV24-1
CATSGQGSHEQYF
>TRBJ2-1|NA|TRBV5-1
CASSLAQGPYNEQFF
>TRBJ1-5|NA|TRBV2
CASSGSFNQPQHF
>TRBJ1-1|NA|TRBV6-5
CASSYSIGGGTEAFF
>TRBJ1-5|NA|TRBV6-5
CASSSPHGQPQHF
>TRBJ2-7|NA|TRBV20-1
CSATRAYEQYF
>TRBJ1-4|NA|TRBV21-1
CASIQVLGEKLFF
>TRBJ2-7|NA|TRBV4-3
CASSQDLRAGEQYF